This T cell receptor (beta chain) was observed in a study of T-cell memory formation after mild COVID-19. TCRdb itself ran the 5' RACE reads through MiXCR, one entry per CDR3 protein. The sample carries hundreds of thousands of distinct CDR3 sequences, over 15% recorded once. Study-wide results and limits: Whereas later expanders leaned CD4+, clones contracting day 15 to 85 showed a balanced CD4/CD8 makeup. Pre-infection memory held some responding clones, suggesting pre-existing cross-reactive T cells responded.

This CDR3 spans 13 amino acids. Germline V CDR1 and CDR2: MNHEY, SMNVEV (reference sequence). J was trimmed by 9 bases and V by 8 bases; bases with no gene match: 9. With respect to this clonotype: Its antigen is not known.

V gene TRBV27 combines with J gene TRBJ2-1, with 8 bases aligning to TRBD2. Sequenced material: PBMCs or a T cell subset sorted from them (not recorded which). The TCR comes from an adult woman who had mild COVID-19 (a few samples of this study predate the infection). Cell type and time point are not known. CDR3 in amino acids: CASRPGGRGEQFF. CDR3 bases: TGTGCCAGCCGTCCGGGAGGGCGCGGTGAGCAGTTCTTC.